This T cell receptor (beta chain) derives from a study of T cell responses to AZD1222 COVID-19 vaccine. TCRdb's table, derived via immunoSEQ multiplex PCR, lists solely in-frame clones and lacks some. The profile covers 250,000 to 300,000 clones, with almost 95% appearing a single time and 0.55% taken by the ten largest. The CDR3 has 15 amino acids. CDR1 and CDR2 (germline): KGHSH, LQKENI. Trimming took 0 bases from V and 4 from J, leaving 12 bases between them. This rearrangement joins TRBV18 to TRBJ1-2, with TRBD1 as a possible D gene (6 bases). The source of this sequence is an adult who received the AZD1222 COVID-19 vaccine. The input for sequencing was peripheral blood, taken 28 days after the second AZD1222 dose. Here the CDR3 DNA reads TGTGCCAGCTCACCACCGGGGGGGGACATCTATGGCTACACCTTC. Its translation: CASSPPGGDIYGYTF.